These 10 T cell receptor beta chains originate from one sample sequenced in a study of technical replicates of blood from several donors. Produced via immunoSEQ multiplex PCR; TCRdb's table is partial and in-frame only. The sample includes around 80,000 clones, roughly 91% of them seen just once. The specimen sequenced was T cells isolated from PBMCs. The source of these receptors is a human donor in good health.

The V and J genes are TRBV27 and TRBJ2-1; D is possibly TRBD2 (5 bases). CDR3 length: 12 residues. V was pared by 6 bases and J by 9 bases, with 12 bases between. Germline V CDR1 and CDR2: MNHEY, SMNVEV (reference sequence). CDR3 sequence (DNA): TGTGCCAGCAGCCGAATAGGGAGTGAGCAGTTCTTC. As protein: CASSRIGSEQFF.

This clone turned up a few times. The chain uses TRBV6-5 and TRBJ1-1; D is unresolved. V lost 7 bases and J lost 6, with 15 bases in between. The CDR3 is 13 amino acids. Per germline, CDR1 MNHEY and CDR2 SVGAGI. CDR3 sequence reads: CASTPGEGAEAFF. CDR3 bases: TGTGCCAGCACCCCCGGGGAGGGCGCTGAAGCTTTCTTT.

This clone was counted only a few times. This chain uses TRBV10-1 with TRBJ2-1, with D possibly matching TRBD2 (7 bases). Germline values: CDR1 WNHNN, CDR2 SYGVQD (reference sequence). The CDR3 has 15 amino acids. V was cut by 1 base and J by 5 bases, with 12 bases left in between. Here the CDR3 DNA reads TGCGCCAGCAGTGAGTGGAGGGGGGGACACAATGAGCAGTTCTTC. It codes for CASSEWRGGHNEQFF.

The chain carries TRBV6-5 and TRBJ2-7, with TRBD1 matching 12 bases. CDR3 length equals 15 residues. In germline, CDR1 is MNHEY, CDR2 SVGAGI. The J segment lost 6 bases and the V segment lost 1 base, leaving 4 bases of the junction unmatched. The CDR3 region has the DNA TGTGCCAGCAGTTACTGGGGGACAGGGGGCCTCGAGCAGTACTTC. As protein: CASSYWGTGGLEQYF.

The rearrangement joins TRBV18 to TRBJ1-5; 9 bases agree with TRBD1. The CDR3 extends over 15 amino acids. The germline CDR1 and CDR2 sequences are KGHSH and LQKENI. The junction had 7 bases not matched to a gene; V was cut back by 5 bases and J by 5 bases. The CDR3 coding sequence is TGTGCCAGCTCATCGGACAGGGGATTCGATCAGCCCCAGCATTTT. It specifies CASSSDRGFDQPQHF.

CDR3 sequence reads: CASSYNGLNTEAFF. Here the CDR3 DNA reads TGCGCCAGCAGCTACAATGGACTTAACACTGAAGCTTTCTTT. This chain connects TRBV5-1 to TRBJ1-1; no clear D. Germline loops: CDR1 SGHRS, CDR2 YFSETQ. V was pared by 3 bases and J by 2 bases, with 11 bases between. CDR3 length: 14 residues.

V usage is TRBV6-5 and J usage is TRBJ2-1, with 9 bases matching TRBD1. Looked up from germline, CDR1 is MNHEY and CDR2 is SVGAGI. Losses at the gene ends were 2 bases for V and 6 bases for J; bases not matched to a gene: 2. CDR3 length: 14 amino acids. In DNA, the CDR3 is TGTGCCAGCAGTTACGGGACAGGGTCCAATGAGCAGTTCTTC. It codes for CASSYGTGSNEQFF.

The rearrangement links TRBV9 to TRBJ1-1, with 7 positions matching TRBD1. With V trimmed by 0 bases and J by 0 bases, 2 bases remained unmatched. The CDR3 totals 15 residues. Germline values: CDR1 SGDLS, CDR2 YYNGEE. This CDR3 is CASSVAGGMNTEAFF. The CDR3 nucleotides are TGTGCCAGCAGCGTAGCAGGGGGAATGAACACTGAAGCTTTCTTT.

This clone was recorded a few times. The V call is TRBV9, the J call TRBJ1-1, with D tentatively TRBD1 (6 bases). The CDR3 length is 15 residues. Trimming removed 3 bases from V and 0 bases from J, with 12 bases in between. Germline CDR1 SGDLS, CDR2 YYNGEE. The CDR3 nucleotides are TGTGCCAGCAGCGCAACAGGGACCGTGAACACTGAAGCTTTCTTT. Translating it yields CASSATGTVNTEAFF. Full variable domain (rest looked up from reference TRBV9 and TRBJ1-1): DSGVTQTPKHLITATGQRVTLRCSPRSGDLSVYWYQQSLDQGLQFLIQYYNGEERAKGNILERFSAQQFPDLHSELNLSSLELGDSALYFCASSATGTVNTEAFFGQGTRLTVV.

The J gene is TRBJ1-1, the V gene TRBV5-4; a possible D gene is TRBD1 (5 bases). Trimming took off 2 bases at V and 0 bases at J, with 8 bases between the two ends. This CDR3 region has 14 residues. Germline V gene sequence: CDR1 SGHNT, CDR2 YYREEE (reference sequence). The CDR3 is CASSLKGVNTEAFF. The CDR3 DNA sequence: TGTGCCAGCAGCTTAAAAGGGGTGAACACTGAAGCTTTCTTT. Combining the CDR3 with reference TRBV5-4 and TRBJ1-1 gives the whole variable domain ETGVTQSPTHLIKTRGQQVTLRCSSQSGHNTVSWYQQALGQGPQFIFQYYREEENGRGNFPPRFSGLQFPNYSSELNVNALELDDSALYLCASSLKGVNTEAFFGQGTRLTVV.